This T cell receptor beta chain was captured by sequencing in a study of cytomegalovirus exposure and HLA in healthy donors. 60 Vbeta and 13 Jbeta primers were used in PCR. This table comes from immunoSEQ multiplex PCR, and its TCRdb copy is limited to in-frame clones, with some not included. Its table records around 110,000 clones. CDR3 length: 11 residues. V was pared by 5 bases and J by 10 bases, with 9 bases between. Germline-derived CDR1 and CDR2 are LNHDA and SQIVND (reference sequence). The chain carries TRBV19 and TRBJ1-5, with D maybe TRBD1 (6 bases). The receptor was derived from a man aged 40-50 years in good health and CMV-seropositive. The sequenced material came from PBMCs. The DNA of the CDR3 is TGTGCCAGTAGTGGGGGCAACCCCCAGCATTTT. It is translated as CASSGGNPQHF.